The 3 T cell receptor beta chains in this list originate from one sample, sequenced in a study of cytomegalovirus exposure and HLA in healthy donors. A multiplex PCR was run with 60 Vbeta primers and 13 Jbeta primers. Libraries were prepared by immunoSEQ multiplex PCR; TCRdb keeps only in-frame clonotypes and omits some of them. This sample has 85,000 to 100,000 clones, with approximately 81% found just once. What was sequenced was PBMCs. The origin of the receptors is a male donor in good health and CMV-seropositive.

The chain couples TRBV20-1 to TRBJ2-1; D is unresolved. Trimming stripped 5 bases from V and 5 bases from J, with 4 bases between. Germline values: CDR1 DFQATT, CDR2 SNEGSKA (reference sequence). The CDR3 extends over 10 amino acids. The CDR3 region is CSAVDNEQFF. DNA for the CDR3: TGCAGTGCTGTAGACAATGAGCAGTTCTTC.

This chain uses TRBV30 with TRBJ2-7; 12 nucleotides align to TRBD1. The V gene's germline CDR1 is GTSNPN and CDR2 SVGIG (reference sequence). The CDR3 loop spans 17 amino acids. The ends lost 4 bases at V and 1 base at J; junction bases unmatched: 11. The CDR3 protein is CAWMVGTGGHYSYEQYF. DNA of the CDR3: TGTGCCTGGATGGTTGGGACAGGGGGCCATTATTCCTACGAGCAGTACTTC.

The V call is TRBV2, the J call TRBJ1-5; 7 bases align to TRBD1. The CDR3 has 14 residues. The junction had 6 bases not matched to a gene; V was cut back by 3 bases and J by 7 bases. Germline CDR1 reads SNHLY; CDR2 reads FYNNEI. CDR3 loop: CASSDRGLGQPQHF. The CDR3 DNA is TGTGCCAGCAGTGATAGGGGGCTAGGGCAGCCCCAGCATTTT. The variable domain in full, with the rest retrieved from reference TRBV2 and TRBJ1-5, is EPEVTQTPSHQVTQMGQEVILRCVPISNHLYFYWYRQILGQKVEFLVSFYNNEISEKSEIFDDQFSVERPDGSNFTLKIRSTKLEDSAMYFCASSDRGLGQPQHFGDGTRLSIL.